The next 25 T cell receptor beta chains were all read from a single sample in a study of T cell repertoires and HLA-DP antigens. This table comes from immunoSEQ multiplex PCR, and its TCRdb copy is limited to in-frame clones, with some not included. This sample has 2,000 to 2,500 clones, with approximately 80% found just once. After 15 days' expansion, CD4+ cells were restimulated around 23 h with HeLa expressing allogeneic DPB1. Stimulation used HeLa cells expressing transduced HLA-DPA1/DPB1, HLA-DM, invariant chain and CD80. The sample taken for sequencing was CD137- CD4+ T cells from cultured PBMCs. The receptors come from a woman between 18 and 30 years old in good health and CMV-seronegative.

This clone occurred a few times. CDR3 loop: CASSLGVTQTGETQYF. The CDR3 DNA follows: TGTGCCAGCAGCTTGGGCGTAACCCAAACTGGGGAGACCCAGTACTTC. This chain joins TRBV5-8 and TRBJ2-5; D uncertain. Germline CDR1 and CDR2: SGHTS and YDEGEE. Trimming removed 0 bases at V and 5 bases at J, with 17 bases between. There are 16 residues in the CDR3.

This chain connects TRBV6-1 to TRBJ1-2; D might be TRBD1 (5 bases). The V end was cut by 7 bases, the J end by 2 bases, with 14 bases between. CDR1 MNHNS and CDR2 SASEGT come from the germline V gene. This CDR3 has 14 residues. This chain's CDR3 is CASNEWRQNYGYTF. The CDR3 DNA follows: TGTGCCAGCAACGAGTGGAGACAGAACTATGGCTACACCTTC.

The chain joins TRBV7-8 to TRBJ2-5; D gene uncertain. Trimming stripped 2 bases from V and 4 bases from J, with 5 bases between. The CDR3 has 12 residues. Germline CDR1 SGHVS, CDR2 FQNEAQ. The CDR3 is CASSLRRETQYF. The CDR3 region has the DNA TGTGCCAGCAGCTTAAGAAGAGAGACCCAGTACTTC.

This rearrangement joins TRBV4-1 to TRBJ2-1; TRBD2 aligns across 9 bases. The V gene end was trimmed by 7 bases and the J gene end by 7 bases; junction bases not matched to a gene: 14. Per germline, CDR1 MGHRA and CDR2 YSYEKL. The CDR3 length is 16 residues. The CDR3 DNA reads as TGCGCCAGCAAAAGGGATGGCGGGAGGGCCAGGAATGAGCAGTTCTTC. This gives the protein CASKRDGGRARNEQFF.

The J gene is TRBJ2-7, the V gene TRBV5-6; no clear D gene. The germline gives CDR1 SGHDT, CDR2 YYEEEE. V lost 1 base, J lost 3 bases, and 11 bases lay in between. The CDR3 consists of 14 residues. The CDR3 DNA is TGTGCCAGCAGCTTGATTGGCAGGATCTACGAGCAGTACGTC. Amino acid sequence: CASSLIGRIYEQYV.

The V gene is TRBV11-1, the J gene TRBJ2-3; TRBD2 agrees at 7 bases. The CDR3 is 15 residues long. Trimming cost V 5 bases and J 0 bases; bases outside gene matches: 5. From germline, CDR1 is SGHAT and CDR2 FQDESV (reference sequence). The CDR3 loop is CASSPHSGSTDTQYF. Written as DNA, the CDR3 is TGTGCCAGCAGCCCCCATAGCGGGAGCACAGATACGCAGTATTTT. Full variable domain (rest looked up from reference TRBV11-1 and TRBJ2-3): EAEVAQSPRYKITEKSQAVAFWCDPISGHATLYWYRQILGQGPELLVQFQDESVVDDSQLPKDRFSAERLKGVDSTLKIQPAELGDSAMYLCASSPHSGSTDTQYFGPGTRLTVL.

The chain has TRBV6-1 and TRBJ1-2; the D gene is possibly TRBD1 (5 bases). Germline values: CDR1 MNHNS, CDR2 SASEGT. This CDR3 has 14 residues. V was shortened by 2 bases and J by 4 bases, with 11 bases between the two germline ends. As DNA, the CDR3 is TGTGCCAGCAGTGAAAGGGGCCTGATCTATGGCTACACCTTC. Encoded protein: CASSERGLIYGYTF.

This clone is a singleton in its sample. The V call is TRBV19, the J call TRBJ1-5, with 8 bases that match TRBD1. This CDR3 region has 13 residues. V shed 3 bases, J shed 6 bases, and the junction held 1 base outside the gene matches. Looked up from germline, CDR1 is LNHDA and CDR2 is SQIVND (reference sequence). This chain's CDR3 is CASSMDRVQPQHF. CDR3 DNA sequence: TGTGCCAGTAGTATGGACAGGGTTCAGCCCCAGCATTTT.

The chain recombines TRBV28 with TRBJ1-1; D ambiguous. CDR1 is MDHEN and CDR2 is SYDVKM in the germline V gene. Trimming removed 6 bases at V and 7 bases at J, with 9 bases between. The CDR3 is 11 residues long. CDR3 DNA sequence: TGTGCCAGCAGCACAACAGATGAAGCTTTCTTT. Translation gives CASSTTDEAFF.

The rearrangement links TRBV18 to TRBJ1-2; a possible D gene is TRBD1 (6 bases). With 3 bases removed from V and 4 bases from J, the gap between germline ends came to 18 bases. The CDR3 contains 16 residues. Per germline, CDR1 KGHSH and CDR2 LQKENI. Written as DNA, the CDR3 is TGTGCCAGCTCACCCCTGGGTGGGGGGGCGAGCTATGGCTACACCTTC. It translates to CASSPLGGGASYGYTF.

V and J are TRBV7-9 and TRBJ1-4; possibly TRBD1 for D (5 bases). The germline V gene encodes CDR1 SEHNR and CDR2 FQNEAQ (reference sequence). CDR3 size: 14 residues. Trimming took off 2 bases at V and 8 bases at J, with 12 bases between the two ends. The CDR3 DNA reads TGTGCCAGCAGCTTATTCGGCAGGGAAGAAAAACTGTTTTTT. Translated: CASSLFGREEKLFF.

The chain recombines TRBV9 with TRBJ2-2, with D perhaps TRBD1 (6 bases). V dropped 4 bases and J dropped 1 base, with 17 bases sitting between them. The CDR3 runs 17 residues. CDR1 is SGDLS and CDR2 is YYNGEE in the germline V gene. The CDR3 nucleotides read TGTGCCAGCAGCCCCCAAAGGGGGACACAGAACACCGGGGAGCTGTTTTTT. Protein sequence: CASSPQRGTQNTGELFF.

V usage is TRBV11-2 and J usage is TRBJ2-5, with D possibly being TRBD2 (6 bases). Germline assignment: CDR1 SGHAT and CDR2 FQNNGV. The CDR3 is 13 amino acids. The V gene lost 5 bases and the J gene lost 4 bases, with 11 bases spanning the gap. The chain's CDR3 is CASSPGVGETQYF. CDR3 in DNA: TGTGCCAGCAGCCCGGGAGTAGGAGAGACCCAGTACTTC.

This chain connects TRBV18 to TRBJ2-1, with no clear D. Germline V CDR1 and CDR2: KGHSH, LQKENI. Trimming stripped 6 bases from V and 0 bases from J, with 12 bases between. This CDR3 region has 15 residues. The DNA of the CDR3 is TGTGCCAGCTCGTCAGATATCGGCTCCTACAATGAGCAGTTCTTC. This encodes CASSSDIGSYNEQFF.

The rearrangement joins TRBV2 to TRBJ1-4; tentatively, D is TRBD1 (5 bases). Germline lookup yields CDR1 SNHLY and CDR2 FYNNEI. Trimming left V 7 bases short and J 5 bases short, with 11 bases between. The CDR3 consists of 13 residues. The CDR3 DNA reads TGTGCCAGCATGCGGGACGGCAATGAAAAACTGTTTTTT. Amino acids: CASMRDGNEKLFF.

The chain employs TRBV30 and TRBJ2-1, with 11 bases identical to TRBD2. V was clipped by 3 bases and J by 3 bases; unmatched bases: 7. The CDR3 runs to 16 residues. Germline CDR1 and CDR2: GTSNPN and SVGIG (reference sequence). The CDR3 DNA follows: TGTGCCTGGAGGGGACTAGCGGAGATCTACTACAATGAGCAGTTCTTC. Translated: CAWRGLAEIYYNEQFF.

The chain combines TRBV28 with TRBJ1-1; D gene unclear. The germline V and J ends were trimmed by 0 bases and 4 bases, with 9 bases remaining between them. CDR3 length: 14 amino acids. Germline V gene data show CDR1 as MDHEN and CDR2 as SYDVKM. The CDR3, as DNA: TGTGCCAGCAGTTTATGGGAGGGAAGCACTGAAGCTTTCTTT. It yields the protein CASSLWEGSTEAFF. Full variable domain (rest looked up from reference TRBV28 and TRBJ1-1): DVKVTQSSRYLVKRTGEKVFLECVQDMDHENMFWYRQDPGLGLRLIYFSYDVKMKEKGDIPEGYSVSREKKERFSLILESASTNQTSMYLCASSLWEGSTEAFFGQGTRLTVV.

The chain recombines TRBV27 with TRBJ1-5; a weak D match, TRBD1 (6 bases). This CDR3 has 14 amino acids. Looked up from germline, CDR1 is MNHEY and CDR2 is SMNVEV (reference sequence). Trimming removed 5 bases at V and 6 bases at J, with 14 bases between. CDR3 nucleotide sequence: TGTGCCAGCAGTCCCCGGAGAGGGGGTCAGCCCCAGCATTTT. As protein: CASSPRRGGQPQHF.

Here the CDR3 reads CASSLAGTPLHF. DNA of the CDR3: TGTGCCAGCAGCTTAGCCGGAACACCCCTCCACTTT. V gene TRBV11-3 combines with J gene TRBJ1-6; D gene uncertain. There are 12 residues in the CDR3. Germline V lookup: CDR1 SGHNT, CDR2 YENEEA. Trimming stripped 1 base from V and 11 bases from J, with 6 bases between.

V gene TRBV28 combines with J gene TRBJ1-2, with D maybe TRBD1 (5 bases). V lost 7 bases to trimming and J lost 6 bases, with 21 bases between them. Germline loops: CDR1 MDHEN, CDR2 SYDVKM. The CDR3 sequence is 15 residues long. The CDR3: CASTHPGGLWDGYTF. CDR3 bases: TGTGCCAGCACTCACCCTGGGGGACTTTGGGATGGCTACACCTTC.

This sequence joins TRBV7-9 and TRBJ2-1, with TRBD2 matching 14 bases. The CDR3 runs to 15 residues. Germline values: CDR1 SEHNR, CDR2 FQNEAQ (reference sequence). V shed 4 bases, J shed 10 bases, and the junction held 6 bases outside the gene matches. CDR3 nucleotides: TGTGCCAGCAGCTCTGGGACTAGCGGGAGACAGGAGCAGTTCTTC. Encoded protein: CASSSGTSGRQEQFF.

The V gene is TRBV6-6, the J gene TRBJ1-1, with 8 bases identical to TRBD1. The CDR3 runs to 15 residues. Germline CDR1 and CDR2: MNHNY and SVGAGI (reference sequence). Trimming removed 7 bases from V and 0 bases from J; junction bases left unmatched: 7. In nucleotides, the CDR3 is TGTGCCAGCATACGGACAGGGCCCATGAACACTGAAGCTTTCTTT. This encodes CASIRTGPMNTEAFF.

The chain has TRBV29-1 and TRBJ2-7; D possibly corresponds to TRBD1 (6 bases). Between the trimmed V and J ends, which lost 1 base and 4 bases, there was a span of 11 bases. This CDR3 is 13 amino acids long. Germline loops: CDR1 SQVTM, CDR2 ANQGSEA. The chain's CDR3 is CSVEAGRGYEQYV. The CDR3 region has the DNA TGCAGCGTTGAAGCCGGCAGGGGTTACGAGCAGTACGTC.

V usage is TRBV11-2 and J usage is TRBJ2-7; 10 bases line up with TRBD1. Germline lookup yields CDR1 SGHAT and CDR2 FQNNGV. This CDR3 contains 15 residues. V was pared by 1 base and J by 6 bases, with 6 bases of the junction left unmatched. The CDR3 spells CASSLGRGTGAEQYF. CDR3 in DNA: TGTGCCAGCAGCTTAGGAAGGGGGACAGGGGCCGAGCAGTACTTC.

The V call is TRBV7-9, the J call TRBJ2-6; D remains unclear. The CDR3 contains 13 residues. Germline assignment: CDR1 SEHNR and CDR2 FQNEAQ (reference sequence). Trimming left V 7 bases short and J 4 bases short, with 8 bases between. The CDR3 is CASKLVGANVLTF. CDR3 sequence (DNA): TGTGCCAGCAAATTAGTGGGGGCCAACGTCCTGACTTTC. Based on the CDR3 plus reference TRBV7-9 and TRBJ2-6, the full variable domain is DTGVSQNPRHKITKRGQNVTFRCDPISEHNRLYWYRQTLGQGPEFLTYFQNEAQLEKSRLLSDRFSAERPKGSFSTLEIQRTEQGDSAMYLCASKLVGANVLTFGAGSRLTVL.